A single sample gave rise to the 28 T cell receptor beta chains below, sequenced in a study of early T cells in non-severe SARS-CoV-2 infection. TCRdb re-called the 5' RACE reads with MiXCR, one entry per CDR3 protein. The sample holds approximately 69,000 distinct CDR3 sequences; around 11% are singletons and the top ten take 5% to 6.5%. The sequenced material came from whole blood. These receptors came from an adult who was a healthcare worker with PCR-confirmed SARS-CoV-2 infection or an uninfected control (not recorded which).

Many counts were recorded for this clonotype. The chain links TRBV7-8 to TRBJ1-6, with 8 bases lining up with TRBD1. This CDR3 contains 17 residues. CDR1 SGHVS and CDR2 FQNEAQ come from the germline V gene. V lost 2 bases, J lost 5 bases, and 8 bases stayed unmatched. CDR3 DNA: TGTGCCAGCAGCTTAACGCCAAACAGGGGGGATAATTCACCCCTCCACTTT. Translated, it gives CASSLTPNRGDNSPLHF.

This clonotype has just a few counts. The V gene is TRBV7-9, the J gene TRBJ2-5; D perhaps matches TRBD1 (5 bases). The V end lost 4 bases, the J end lost 4 bases, and 13 bases lay between the germline ends. Looked up from germline, CDR1 is SEHNR and CDR2 is FQNEAQ (reference sequence). This CDR3 comprises 14 residues. CDR3 nucleotide sequence: TGTGCCAGCAGCTCTGCAGGGATTAGAGAGACCCAGTACTTC. Amino acids: CASSSAGIRETQYF.

In this sample, this clonotype turned up a few times. The genes are TRBV12-3 or TRBV12-4 and TRBJ2-1; either TRBD1 or TRBD2 may supply D (5 bases each). This CDR3 has 12 residues. V lost 6 bases and J 6 bases, leaving 9 bases between the germline ends. The CDR3 nucleotides read TGTGCCAGCAGAGGGGACCCCAATGAGCAGTTCTTC. Protein product: CASRGDPNEQFF.

This clonotype showed up many times. The chain has TRBV20-1 and TRBJ2-1; TRBD2 matches at 9 bases. Losses at the gene ends were 2 bases for V and 6 bases for J; bases not matched to a gene: 8. This CDR3 is built from 15 residues. Germline V gene data show CDR1 as DFQATT and CDR2 as SNEGSKA (reference sequence). The CDR3 here is CSARMAGGPRNEQFF. The CDR3 DNA is TGCAGTGCTAGAATGGCGGGAGGGCCCCGCAATGAGCAGTTCTTC.

This clonotype was counted many times. The chain couples TRBV11-2 to TRBJ2-7, with 7 nucleotides matching TRBD1. CDR1 SGHAT and CDR2 FQNNGV come from the germline V gene. The CDR3 consists of 15 residues. V lost 4 bases to trimming and J lost 1 base; unmatched junction nucleotides: 7. The CDR3 reads CASSSWDSHSYEQYF. CDR3 sequence (DNA): TGTGCCAGCAGCTCTTGGGACAGCCATTCCTACGAGCAGTACTTC.

This clonotype was seen a handful of times. This chain connects TRBV20-1 to TRBJ2-3; TRBD2 is a possible D gene (5 bases). The V gene's germline CDR1 is DFQATT and CDR2 SNEGSKA (reference sequence). The CDR3 contains 15 residues. Trimming removed 5 bases at V and 4 bases at J, with 19 bases between. The CDR3 DNA follows: TGCAGTGCTGCCCTTGGTGGGAGCCTGTCAGATACGCAGTATTTT. Protein product: CSAALGGSLSDTQYF.

This clonotype was observed a few times. The rearrangement uses TRBV7-2 and TRBJ2-2; 13 bases map to TRBD2. Germline CDR1 is SGHTA and CDR2 is FQGNSA. With 5 bases clipped from V and 5 bases from J, the junction kept 5 bases outside the gene matches. There are 16 residues in the CDR3. Here the CDR3 DNA reads TGTGCCAGCAGCCCGCCACTAGCGGGGGGGACCGGGGAGCTGTTTTTT. It yields the protein CASSPPLAGGTGELFF.

This clonotype has just a few counts. V gene TRBV12-3 or TRBV12-4 combines with J gene TRBJ2-5; tentative D call: TRBD2 (6 bases). The CDR3 is 12 residues long. V dropped 6 bases and J dropped 5 bases, with 10 bases sitting between them. The CDR3 region has the DNA TGTGCCAGCAGAGGGACTGACGAGACCCAGTACTTC. Amino acids: CASRGTDETQYF.

Ten or more counts support this clonotype. This sequence joins TRBV20-1 and TRBJ2-1; 9 bases agree with TRBD2. This CDR3 comprises 14 residues. Trimming at V came to 5 bases and at J to 12 bases, leaving 14 bases not matched to a gene. Germline assignment: CDR1 DFQATT and CDR2 SNEGSKA (reference sequence). This CDR3 is CSAFQGTSQSGQFF. CDR3 coding DNA: TGCAGTGCTTTCCAGGGGACTAGCCAGTCCGGGCAGTTCTTC.

This clonotype has only a few counts. This chain connects TRBV9 to TRBJ1-6, with 7 bases matching TRBD1. The CDR3 consists of 15 residues. The junction had 13 bases not matched to a gene; V was cut back by 7 bases and J by 9 bases. Germline CDR1 SGDLS, CDR2 YYNGEE. The CDR3 protein is CASAQGGADISPLHF. For the CDR3, the DNA is TGTGCCAGCGCCCAGGGGGGGGCCGACATTTCACCCCTCCACTTT. The full variable domain, its missing parts supplied by reference TRBV9 and TRBJ1-6, is DSGVTQTPKHLITATGQRVTLRCSPRSGDLSVYWYQQSLDQGLQFLIQYYNGEERAKGNILERFSAQQFPDLHSELNLSSLELGDSALYFCASAQGGADISPLHFGNGTRLTVT.

In its sample, this clonotype was seen a few times. The V call is TRBV20-1, the J call TRBJ2-1; D perhaps matches TRBD1 (5 bases). Per the germline V gene, CDR1 is DFQATT and CDR2 is SNEGSKA (reference sequence). This CDR3 spans 13 amino acids. Trimming removed 4 bases at V and 4 bases at J, with 11 bases between. The CDR3 here is CSAKGAGYNEQFF. CDR3 DNA: TGCAGTGCTAAAGGTGCAGGGTACAATGAGCAGTTCTTC.

This sequence joins TRBV4-3 and TRBJ2-7; D ambiguous. V lost 1 base, J lost 3 bases, and 7 bases lay in between. The germline V gene has CDR1 LGHNA and CDR2 YSLEER. The CDR3 has 13 residues. CDR3 region: CASSQGPDYEQYF. The CDR3 DNA reads TGCGCCAGCAGCCAAGGACCGGACTACGAGCAGTACTTC.

This clonotype was observed at least ten times. This chain links TRBV6-6 with TRBJ2-7; D gene uncertain. The CDR3 loop spans 11 amino acids. Trimming removed 10 bases at V and 5 bases at J, with 12 bases between. Per germline, CDR1 MNHNY and CDR2 SVGAGI (reference sequence). CDR3 DNA sequence: TGTGCCACGCACGAGACTGACGAGCAGTACTTC. Its protein product is CATHETDEQYF.

This clonotype was detected ten times or more. CDR3 in DNA: TGTGCCAGCAGCTCAACTTCAGGGGCTAGCAATCAGCCCCAGCATTTT. Translation: CASSSTSGASNQPQHF. The rearrangement uses TRBV5-5 and TRBJ1-5, with TRBD1 as a possible D gene (6 bases). Trimming removed 3 bases from V and 0 bases from J, with 13 bases in between. Germline V gene data show CDR1 as SGHKS and CDR2 as YYEKEE (reference sequence). The CDR3 runs 16 residues.

To note about this clonotype: A junction boundary mismatches the germline segment, possibly from a read error. The J gene is TRBJ2-5, the V gene TRBV7-9; D unclear. Germline lookup yields CDR1 SEHNR and CDR2 FQNEAQ (reference sequence). CDR3 length equals 11 residues. The CDR3 nucleotides read TGTGCCAGCAGCTTAGTAGAGGCCCTCCTCTTC. It is translated as CASSLVEALLF.

This clonotype was recorded at least ten times. The chain uses TRBV11-2 and TRBJ2-2, with D unclear. The CDR3 runs 16 residues. Per germline, CDR1 SGHAT and CDR2 FQNNGV. The V gene lost 6 bases and the J gene lost 0 bases, with 14 bases spanning the gap. The CDR3 nucleotides are TGTGCCAGCAGTTTTAGATCTATTACGAACACCGGGGAGCTGTTTTTT. It yields the protein CASSFRSITNTGELFF.

This clonotype was recorded many times. The rearrangement joins TRBV7-2 to TRBJ2-7; a possible D gene is TRBD2 (6 bases). Germline loops: CDR1 SGHTA, CDR2 FQGNSA. CDR3 length equals 14 residues. The ends were cut back, 2 bases at V and 6 bases at J, with 14 bases in the middle. DNA for the CDR3: TGTGCCAGCAGCTTAAGTGGTTGGGGGGTCGAGCAGTACTTC. Its translation: CASSLSGWGVEQYF.

The chain carries TRBV5-5 and TRBJ1-1; tentatively, D is TRBD1 (6 bases). CDR1 is SGHKS and CDR2 is YYEKEE in the germline V gene (reference sequence). The ends were cut back, 7 bases at V and 4 bases at J, with 20 bases in the middle. CDR3 size: 15 residues. CDR3 DNA: TGTGCCAGCGTCCGGGACATCCCGGTAGGCACTGAAGCTTTCTTT. Translating it yields CASVRDIPVGTEAFF.

V gene TRBV11-2 combines with J gene TRBJ2-4; maybe TRBD1 (7 bases). The length of the CDR3 is 19 residues. Germline CDR1 SGHAT, CDR2 FQNNGV. Trimming pared 5 bases from V and 0 bases from J, leaving 23 bases between. CDR3 DNA: TGTGCCAGCAGCCTTAGGAGGGACAGCAGTGCAATAGCCAAAAACATTCAGTACTTC. Its translation: CASSLRRDSSAIAKNIQYF.

This clonotype was found a few times. This chain links TRBV3-1 with TRBJ1-2; 7 bases fit TRBD1. The CDR3 is 15 residues long. The V gene's germline CDR1 is LGHDT and CDR2 YNNKEL (reference sequence). V lost 4 bases, J lost 7 bases, and 12 bases stayed unmatched. CDR3 bases: TGTGCCAGCAGCCTCCGAATTACAGGGGCGAGTGGCTACACCTTC. Translating it yields CASSLRITGASGYTF.

This clonotype was picked up many times. This chain joins TRBV5-1 and TRBJ2-7, with D tentatively TRBD1 (5 bases). The CDR3 runs 14 residues. The V and J ends lost 0 bases and 0 bases respectively, with 7 bases between them. CDR1 SGHRS and CDR2 YFSETQ come from the germline V gene. In DNA form, the CDR3 reads TGCGCCAGCAGCTTGGACAGGATCTCCTACGAGCAGTACTTC. As protein: CASSLDRISYEQYF.

This clonotype has at least ten counts. This chain uses TRBV18 with TRBJ1-4; D gene uncertain. Trimming took off 1 base at V and 4 bases at J, with 4 bases between the two ends. Germline CDR1 reads KGHSH; CDR2 reads LQKENI. The CDR3 loop spans 13 amino acids. In DNA form, the CDR3 reads TGTGCCAGCTCACCACTCAGTAATGAAAAACTGTTTTTT. Amino acids: CASSPLSNEKLFF.

This clonotype was detected a few times. A read error may account for a junction end that differs from germline. J is TRBJ2-1 and V is TRBV7-9, with TRBD2 identical over 7 bases. This CDR3 region has 14 residues. CDR1 is SEHNR and CDR2 is FQNEAQ in the germline V gene (reference sequence). The CDR3 DNA is TGTGCCAGCAGCCCAAGCGGGACTTATTCACGCTGGGTCTTC. Encoded protein: CASSPSGTYSRWVF.

There are a few counts of this clonotype. The V gene is TRBV25-1, the J gene TRBJ2-1, with D maybe TRBD2 (6 bases). Trimming pared 1 base from V and 4 bases from J, leaving 8 bases between. CDR1 is MGHDK, CDR2 SYGVNS, per germline. This CDR3 spans 14 amino acids. CDR3 protein: CASSESDYYNEQFF. The CDR3 region has the DNA TGTGCCAGCAGTGAATCGGACTATTACAATGAGCAGTTCTTC.

This clonotype was seen only a few times. V is TRBV12-3 or TRBV12-4 and J is TRBJ1-1; D is undetermined. The V and J ends lost 5 bases and 4 bases respectively, with 11 bases between them. CDR3 length equals 13 residues. The CDR3 protein is CASSLNPGTEAFF. The CDR3 nucleotides are TGTGCCAGCAGTCTAAACCCTGGCACTGAAGCTTTCTTT.

The sample holds many counts of this clonotype. For the CDR3, the DNA is TGTGCCAGCAGTGCCAGGACAGACAATGAGCAGTTCTTC. Its translation: CASSARTDNEQFF. The rearrangement joins TRBV6-1 to TRBJ2-1, with D possibly TRBD1 on 6 matching bases. This CDR3 comprises 13 residues. The V end lost 4 bases, the J end lost 5 bases, and 9 bases lay between the germline ends. Germline V CDR1 and CDR2: MNHNS, SASEGT.

This clonotype has a count of ten or more. This chain links TRBV29-1 with TRBJ2-5, with TRBD2 matching 7 bases. Germline trimming cut 5 bases from V and 5 bases from J; bases unmatched to any gene: 5. This CDR3 region has 12 residues. Germline CDR1 is SQVTM and CDR2 is ANQGSEA. CDR3 nucleotides: TGCAGCGTTAGAGGGAGGGCGGAGACCCAGTACTTC. This codes for CSVRGRAETQYF.

The table lists this clonotype with many counts. The chain has TRBV11-2 and TRBJ2-7, with 7 nucleotides matching TRBD1. The CDR3 consists of 14 residues. The trim removed 8 bases at V and 1 base at J, leaving 8 bases unmatched. CDR1 is SGHAT and CDR2 is FQNNGV in the germline V gene. The CDR3 DNA is TGTGCCAGCGCAAGGGGGCTCAGTTCCTACGAGCAGTACTTC. It specifies CASARGLSSYEQYF.